Detailed here is one T cell receptor beta chain. In the PCR, 60 Vbeta and 13 Jbeta primers were used. The protocol was immunoSEQ multiplex PCR, while the TCRdb copy is restricted to in-frame clones and leaves out a portion. The data hold 220,000 or so clones, with around 73% observed a single time. The CDR3 totals 14 residues. The germline V and J ends were trimmed by 5 bases and 3 bases, with 12 bases remaining between them. Germline CDR1 reads SGHTA; CDR2 reads FQGTGA. This record comes from a study of cytomegalovirus exposure and HLA in healthy donors. The sample was PBMCs. The receptor was isolated from a male donor in good health and CMV-seronegative. The chain has TRBV7-3 and TRBJ2-3; a possible D gene is TRBD2 (6 bases). The CDR3 loop is CASSQDGRTDTQYF. Here the CDR3 DNA reads TGTGCCAGCAGCCAGGATGGGAGGACAGATACGCAGTATTTT.